This T cell receptor beta chain was obtained from a study of CD8+ T cells in alopecia areata. CDR1 SGHDT and CDR2 YYEEEE come from the germline V gene. Trimming removed 2 bases from V and 3 bases from J, with 6 bases in between. The CDR3 runs 13 residues. Collected material from alopecia areata patients comprised lesional scalp punch biopsies and peripheral blood. The study's findings and limits: Lesional tissue from the scalp (especially in alopecia totalis/universalis) showed higher clonality than normal scalp.

This clone was detected a few times. The antigen is not known. TCR sequencing used cDNA made by reverse transcription of extracted RNA. Here immunoSEQ multiplex PCR was the method, and the copy in TCRdb shows in-frame clones only, minus some. This sample has hundreds of thousands of clones, with 50% to 65% found just once. Sequencing was performed on CD4+ T cells sorted from blood, taken at week 0. This chain joins TRBV5-6 and TRBJ1-5; D remains unclear. The TCR comes from a human donor with alopecia areata. For the CDR3, the DNA is TGTGCCAGCAGCTTACAGCCCAATCAGCCCCAGCATTTT. Translating gives CASSLQPNQPQHF.